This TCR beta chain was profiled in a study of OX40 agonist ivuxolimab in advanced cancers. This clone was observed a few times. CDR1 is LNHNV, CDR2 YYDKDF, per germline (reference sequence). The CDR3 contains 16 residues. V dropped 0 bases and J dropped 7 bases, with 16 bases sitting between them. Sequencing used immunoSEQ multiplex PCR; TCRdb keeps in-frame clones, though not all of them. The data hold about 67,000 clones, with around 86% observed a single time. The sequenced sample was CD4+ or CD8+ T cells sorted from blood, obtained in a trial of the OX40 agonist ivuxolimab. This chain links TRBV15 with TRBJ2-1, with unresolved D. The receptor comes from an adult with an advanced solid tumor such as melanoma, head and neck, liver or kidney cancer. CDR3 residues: CATSRDLSKGANEQFF. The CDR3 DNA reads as TGTGCCACCAGCAGAGATCTCTCGAAGGGTGCGAATGAGCAGTTCTTC.